Sequencing of this TCR beta chain was carried out in a study of blood T cell repertoires in COVID-19. Methods used by the authors: Quantification of nucleated cells was approximated via reference gene primer amplification. Some clones are missing from TCRdb's copy, which holds only in-frame ones; the method was immunoSEQ multiplex PCR. The DNA was the basis for D and trimming; V, J and clone size are from that table. The sample holds some 260,000 clones, 88% seen once. CDR1 GTSNPN and CDR2 SVGIG come from the germline V gene (reference sequence). With 1 base removed from V and 0 bases from J, the gap between germline ends came to 10 bases. There are 15 residues in the CDR3.

The chain uses TRBV30 and TRBJ1-5; D is uncertain. The origin of this receptor is a woman between 35 and 50 years old who had recovered from COVID-19. Sequencing was done on a sample of peripheral blood. The CDR3 nucleotides are TGTGCCTGGAGTGGGGGAGCTGATAGCAATCAGCCCCAGCATTTT. It translates to CAWSGGADSNQPQHF.